This is a list of T cell receptor beta chains from one sample in a study of blood T cell repertoires in COVID-19. TCRdb's copy holds only in-frame clones and misses some; the assay was immunoSEQ multiplex PCR. Among about 360,000 clones listed, 70% to 90% were seen once. Material: peripheral blood. The receptors come from a woman in her sixties or seventies with COVID-19, enrolled during active disease. Both conserved end residues are part of each CDR3. The D gene is left open where the match is weak. Expanded clones are given a class, and other clones once, few, many or no size at all.

NA	NA	TRBV10-2	TRBJ2-7	CASTTGNYEQYF	TGCGCCAGCACGACAGGCAATTACGAGCAGTACTTC
NA	NA	TRBV7-2	TRBJ1-6	CASSLAHRQGYSPLHF	TGTGCCAGCAGCTTAGCCCACCGGCAGGGATACTCACCCCTCCACTTT
NA	few	TRBV2	TRBJ1-2	CASRERDTNYGYTF	TGTGCCAGCAGGGAGAGGGACACCAACTATGGCTACACCTTC
NA	once	TRBV6-8	TRBJ2-7	CASSYTQGYEQYF	TGTGCCAGCAGTTACACGCAGGGTTACGAGCAGTACTTC
NA	NA	TRBV12-3/TRBV12-4	TRBJ1-2	CASSLRGVGGYTF	TGTGCCAGCAGTTTACGGGGGGTCGGTGGCTACACCTTC
NA	NA	TRBV18	TRBJ1-1	CASSPGYGTRAEAFF	TGTGCCAGCTCACCAGGATATGGAACCCGGGCTGAAGCTTTCTTT
NA	once	TRBV29-1	TRBJ1-4	CSVGGGATNEKLFF	TGCAGCGTTGGTGGCGGGGCAACAAATGAAAAACTGTTTTTT
TRBD1	NA	TRBV7-2	TRBJ1-1	CASSFTGGLAEAFF	TGTGCCAGCAGCTTTACAGGGGGCTTGGCTGAAGCTTTCTTT
TRBD2	NA	TRBV30	TRBJ2-7	CAWSAPGLAGGYEQYF	TGTGCCTGGAGTGCCCCGGGACTAGCGGGGGGGTACGAGCAGTACTTC
NA	NA	TRBV12-5	TRBJ2-7	CASGPRPGPRRSEQYF	TGTGCTAGTGGTCCGAGGCCCGGGCCGCGGAGGAGCGAGCAGTACTTC
NA	NA	TRBV6-5	TRBJ2-7	CASRTVEQYF	TGTGCCAGCAGGACAGTTGAGCAGTACTTC
NA	NA	TRBV19	TRBJ1-2	CASSIPPGVGGYTF	TGTGCCAGTAGTATCCCCCCCGGGGTTGGCGGCTACACCTTC
NA	NA	TRBV30	TRBJ1-1	CAWSFGGGMNTEAFF	TGTGCCTGGAGTTTTGGGGGGGGTATGAACACTGAAGCTTTCTTT
NA	NA	TRBV18	TRBJ2-7	CASSPPVGRGQQYF	TGTGCCAGCTCACCACCTGTGGGAAGGGGCCAGCAGTACTTC
TRBD2	NA	TRBV4-2	TRBJ2-3	CASSRTSGGTDTQYF	TGTGCCAGCAGCCGGACTAGCGGGGGCACAGATACGCAGTATTTT
NA	NA	TRBV6-5	TRBJ1-5	CASSTQGGGNQPQHF	TGTGCCAGCAGTACACAGGGTGGAGGCAATCAGCCCCAGCATTTT
NA	NA	TRBV7-9	TRBJ2-5	CASSLVVTETQYF	TGTGCCAGCAGCTTGGTAGTAACGGAGACCCAGTACTTC
TRBD2	once	TRBV30	TRBJ2-7	CAWSTSGGGYEQYF	TGTGCCTGGAGCACTAGCGGGGGTGGGTACGAGCAGTACTTC
NA	once	TRBV9	TRBJ1-1	CASSVGQPNTEAFF	TGTGCCAGCAGCGTCGGACAGCCCAACACTGAAGCTTTCTTT
TRBD1	NA	TRBV29-1	TRBJ2-1	CSVELEQGAYEQFF	TGCAGCGTTGAGTTAGAACAGGGGGCTTATGAGCAGTTCTTC
NA	NA	TRBV11-3	TRBJ1-1	CASSLDAGLDTEAFF	TGTGCCAGCAGCTTAGATGCGGGGTTGGACACTGAAGCTTTCTTT
NA	NA	TRBV30	TRBJ1-5	CAWSASGKPQHF	TGTGCCTGGAGTGCCTCAGGGAAGCCCCAGCATTTT
NA	NA	TRBV10-1	TRBJ1-2	CASSIEGRCGGYTF	TGCGCCAGCAGTATAGAGGGGAGGTGCGGTGGCTACACCTTC
NA	few	TRBV4-1	TRBJ1-3	CASSRITVPTGNTIYF	TGCGCCAGCAGCCGCATCACAGTGCCAACTGGAAACACCATATATTTT
TRBD1	NA	TRBV24-1	TRBJ1-2	CATSDSGQVHEGYTF	TGTGCCACCAGTGACTCGGGACAGGTTCATGAGGGCTACACCTTC
NA	NA	TRBV12-3/TRBV12-4	TRBJ2-7	CASSLSATGEQYF	TGTGCCAGCAGTTTATCTGCGACAGGCGAGCAGTACTTC
NA	NA	TRBV20-1	TRBJ2-5	CSASYWETQYF	TGCAGTGCTAGTTACTGGGAGACCCAGTACTTC
NA	NA	TRBV7-9	TRBJ1-1	CASSLGNRNLGVTEAFF	TGTGCCAGCAGCTTAGGGAACAGGAACCTAGGGGTCACTGAAGCTTTCTTT
NA	NA	TRBV2	TRBJ1-5	CASSEEATGNQPQHF	TGTGCCAGCAGTGAAGAGGCGACAGGTAATCAGCCCCAGCATTTT
TRBD2	NA	TRBV6-2/TRBV6-3	TRBJ2-7	CASSYTAGGHYEQYF	TGTGCCAGCAGTTATACAGCGGGAGGCCATTACGAGCAGTACTTC
NA	NA	TRBV7-2	TRBJ2-7	CASSPSAGPTYEQYF	TGTGCCAGCAGCCCGTCAGCGGGCCCTACCTACGAGCAGTACTTC
NA	NA	TRBV24-1	TRBJ2-5	CATSEGQGDQETQYF	TGTGCCACCAGTGAGGGGCAGGGTGACCAAGAGACCCAGTACTTC
NA	NA	TRBV3-1/TRBV3-2	TRBJ2-1	CASSQGLVGMSEQFF	TGTGCCAGCAGCCAAGGACTAGTGGGGATGTCGGAGCAGTTCTTC
NA	once	TRBV5-1	TRBJ1-1	CASSLLAAEGTEAFF	TGCGCCAGCAGCTTGTTAGCGGCTGAGGGCACTGAAGCTTTCTTT
NA	NA	TRBV29-1	TRBJ1-2	CSVRVSIGGYTF	TGCAGCGTGAGGGTTTCAATTGGGGGCTACACCTTC
NA	NA	TRBV10-1	TRBJ2-1	CASSVSAGGNEQFF	TGCGCCAGCAGTGTATCGGCAGGGGGGAATGAGCAGTTCTTC
NA	NA	TRBV7-8	TRBJ1-3	CASSLGRAFGNTIYF	TGTGCCAGCAGCTTAGGCAGGGCTTTTGGAAACACCATATATTTT
TRBD1	NA	TRBV11-2	TRBJ2-2	CASSKRWTGVTNTGELFF	TGTGCCAGCAGTAAAAGGTGGACAGGGGTAACCAACACCGGGGAGCTGTTTTTT
TRBD1	NA	TRBV11-2	TRBJ2-7	CASSPTTTGFYEQYF	TGTGCCAGCAGCCCTACGACGACAGGGTTCTACGAGCAGTACTTC
NA	NA	TRBV7-9	TRBJ1-6	CASSAGSSYNSPLHF	TGTGCCAGCAGCGCCGGTAGCTCCTATAATTCACCCCTCCACTTT
NA	few	TRBV5-1	TRBJ2-7	CASSLGTTYEQYF	TGCGCCAGCAGCTTGGGCACAACCTACGAGCAGTACTTC
TRBD1	NA	TRBV9	TRBJ1-2	CASSVASGGNYGYTF	TGTGCCAGCAGCGTAGCTTCAGGGGGCAACTATGGCTACACCTTC
TRBD1	NA	TRBV6-1	TRBJ2-5	CASSKQGTQETQYF	TGTGCCAGCAGTAAACAGGGGACCCAAGAGACCCAGTACTTC
NA	few	TRBV7-6	TRBJ1-1	CASSLAQGNTEAFF	TGTGCCAGCAGCTTAGCTCAGGGGAACACTGAAGCTTTCTTT